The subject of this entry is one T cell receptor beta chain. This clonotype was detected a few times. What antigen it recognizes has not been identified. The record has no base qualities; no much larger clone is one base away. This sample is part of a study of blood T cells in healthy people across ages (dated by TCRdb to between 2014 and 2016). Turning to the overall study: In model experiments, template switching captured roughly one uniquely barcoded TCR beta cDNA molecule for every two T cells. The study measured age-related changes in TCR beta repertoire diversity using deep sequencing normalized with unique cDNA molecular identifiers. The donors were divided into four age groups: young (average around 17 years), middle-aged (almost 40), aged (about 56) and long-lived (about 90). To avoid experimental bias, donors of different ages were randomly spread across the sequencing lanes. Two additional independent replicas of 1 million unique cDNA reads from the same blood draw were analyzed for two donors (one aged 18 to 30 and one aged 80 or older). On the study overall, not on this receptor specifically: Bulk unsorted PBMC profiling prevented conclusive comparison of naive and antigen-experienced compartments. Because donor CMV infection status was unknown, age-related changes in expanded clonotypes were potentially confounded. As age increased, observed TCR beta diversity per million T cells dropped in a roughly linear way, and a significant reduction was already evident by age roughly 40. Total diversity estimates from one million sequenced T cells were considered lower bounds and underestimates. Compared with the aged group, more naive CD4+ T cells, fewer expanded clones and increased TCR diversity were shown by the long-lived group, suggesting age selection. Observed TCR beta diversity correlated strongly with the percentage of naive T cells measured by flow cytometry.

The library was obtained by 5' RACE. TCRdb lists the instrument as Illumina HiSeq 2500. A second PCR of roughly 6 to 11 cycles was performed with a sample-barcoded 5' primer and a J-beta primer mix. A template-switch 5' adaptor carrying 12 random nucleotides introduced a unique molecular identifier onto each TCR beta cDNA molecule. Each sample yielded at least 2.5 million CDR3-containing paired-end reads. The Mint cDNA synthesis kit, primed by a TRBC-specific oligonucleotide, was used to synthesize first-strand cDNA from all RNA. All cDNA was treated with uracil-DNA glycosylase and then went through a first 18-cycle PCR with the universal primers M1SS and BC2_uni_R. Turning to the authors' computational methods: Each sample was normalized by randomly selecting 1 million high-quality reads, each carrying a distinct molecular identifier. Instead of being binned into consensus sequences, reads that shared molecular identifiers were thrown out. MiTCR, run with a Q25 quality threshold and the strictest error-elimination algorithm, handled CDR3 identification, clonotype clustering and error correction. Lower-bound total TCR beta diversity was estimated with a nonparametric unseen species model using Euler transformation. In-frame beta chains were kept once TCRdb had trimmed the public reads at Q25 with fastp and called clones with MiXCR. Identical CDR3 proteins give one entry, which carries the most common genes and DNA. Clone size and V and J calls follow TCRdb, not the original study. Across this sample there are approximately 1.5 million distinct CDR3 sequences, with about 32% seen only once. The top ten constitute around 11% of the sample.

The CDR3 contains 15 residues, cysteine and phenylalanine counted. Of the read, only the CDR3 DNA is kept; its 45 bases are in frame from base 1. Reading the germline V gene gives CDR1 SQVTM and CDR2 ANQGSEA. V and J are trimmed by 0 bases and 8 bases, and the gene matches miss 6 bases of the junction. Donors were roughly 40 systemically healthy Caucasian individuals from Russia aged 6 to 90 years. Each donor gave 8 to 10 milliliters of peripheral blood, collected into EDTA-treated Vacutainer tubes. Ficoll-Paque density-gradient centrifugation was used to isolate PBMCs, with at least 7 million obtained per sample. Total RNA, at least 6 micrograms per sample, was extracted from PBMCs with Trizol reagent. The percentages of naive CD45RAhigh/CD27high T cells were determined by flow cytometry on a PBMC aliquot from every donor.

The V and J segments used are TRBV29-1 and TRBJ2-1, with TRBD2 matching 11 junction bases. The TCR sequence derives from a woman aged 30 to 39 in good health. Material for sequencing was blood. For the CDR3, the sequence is CSVEEVAGGPDEQFF. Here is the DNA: TGCAGCGTTGAAGAGGTAGCGGGAGGGCCCGATGAGCAGTTCTTC.